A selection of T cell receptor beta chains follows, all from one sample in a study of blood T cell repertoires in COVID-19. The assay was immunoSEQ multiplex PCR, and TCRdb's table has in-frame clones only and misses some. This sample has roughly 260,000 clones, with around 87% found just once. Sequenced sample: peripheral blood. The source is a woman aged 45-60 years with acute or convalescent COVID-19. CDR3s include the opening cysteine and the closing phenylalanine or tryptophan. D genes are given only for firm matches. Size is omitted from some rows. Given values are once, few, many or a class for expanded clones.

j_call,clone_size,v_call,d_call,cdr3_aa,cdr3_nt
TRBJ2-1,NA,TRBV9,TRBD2,CASSVYTSGRGEQFF,TGTGCCAGCAGCGTATATACTAGCGGGAGAGGTGAGCAGTTCTTC
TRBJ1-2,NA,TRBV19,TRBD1,CASSPGQGRYGYTF,TGTGCCAGTAGTCCGGGACAGGGAAGATATGGCTACACCTTC
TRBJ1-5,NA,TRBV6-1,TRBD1,CASSGRTGGPGQPQHF,TGTGCCAGCAGTGGGAGAACAGGGGGCCCTGGTCAGCCCCAGCATTTT
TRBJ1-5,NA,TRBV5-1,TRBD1,CASSPTGRDRVNQPQHF,TGCGCCAGCAGCCCAACGGGCCGGGACAGGGTTAATCAGCCCCAGCATTTT
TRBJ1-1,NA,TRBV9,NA,CASSPRLAGNTEAFF,TGTGCCAGCAGCCCCCGACTCGCGGGGAACACTGAAGCTTTCTTT
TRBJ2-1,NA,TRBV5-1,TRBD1,CASSSDRRYNEQFF,TGCGCCAGCAGCTCGGACAGGAGGTACAATGAGCAGTTCTTC
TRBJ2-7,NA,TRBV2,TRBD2,CASRRGAGGPYEQYF,TGTGCCAGCAGGAGGGGGGCGGGAGGGCCTTACGAGCAGTACTTC
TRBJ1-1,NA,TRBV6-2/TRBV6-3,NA,CASSYSLATIMEAFF,TGTGCCAGCAGTTACTCGCTTGCTACGATAATGGAAGCTTTCTTT
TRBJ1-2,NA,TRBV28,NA,CASSLSGEPGYTF,TGTGCCAGCAGTTTATCCGGGGAGCCCGGCTACACCTTC
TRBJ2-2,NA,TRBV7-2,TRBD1,CATPPGQGPRTGELFF,TGTGCCACCCCCCCCGGACAGGGGCCGAGGACCGGGGAGCTGTTTTTT
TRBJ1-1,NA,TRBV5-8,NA,CASSLVRGIYTEAFF,TGTGCCAGCAGCTTGGTCCGGGGGATCTACACTGAAGCTTTCTTT
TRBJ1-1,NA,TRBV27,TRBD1,CASSRRSTGDEAFF,TGTGCCAGCAGTCGTAGATCTACAGGGGATGAAGCTTTCTTT
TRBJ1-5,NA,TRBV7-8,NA,CASSLASPGLNNQPQHF,TGTGCCAGCAGCTTAGCTTCTCCGGGACTCAACAATCAGCCCCAGCATTTT
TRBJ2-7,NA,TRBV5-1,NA,CASSSLGPGATEQYF,TGCGCCAGCAGCTCACTCGGGCCTGGGGCCACCGAGCAGTACTTC
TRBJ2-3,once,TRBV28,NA,CASSGAWGEASTDTQYF,TGTGCCAGCAGCGGTGCCTGGGGGGAGGCTAGCACAGATACGCAGTATTTT
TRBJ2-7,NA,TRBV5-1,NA,CASSPPDSYEQYF,TGCGCCAGCAGCCCTCCCGACAGCTACGAGCAGTACTTC
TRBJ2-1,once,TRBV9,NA,CASSVGQGSYNEQFF,TGTGCCAGCAGCGTAGGGCAGGGCAGCTACAATGAGCAGTTCTTC
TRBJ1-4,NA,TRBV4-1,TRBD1,CASSQRSLNRDRVGTNEKLFF,TGCGCCAGCAGCCAACGATCTTTAAACCGGGACAGGGTAGGAACTAATGAAAAACTGTTTTTT
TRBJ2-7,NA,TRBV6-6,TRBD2,CASSYGGRDYEQYF,TGTGCCAGCAGTTACGGCGGGAGGGACTACGAGCAGTACTTC
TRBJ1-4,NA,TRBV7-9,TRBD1,CASELGDREEKLFF,TGTGCCAGCGAGCTAGGGGACAGGGAGGAAAAACTGTTTTTT
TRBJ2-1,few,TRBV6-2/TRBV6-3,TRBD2,CASSYAASGRAPYNEQFF,TGTGCCAGCAGTTACGCGGCTAGCGGGAGGGCCCCCTACAATGAGCAGTTCTTC
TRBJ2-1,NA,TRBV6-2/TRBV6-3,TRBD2,CASSYAGVSGEQFF,TGTGCCAGCAGTTACGCGGGAGTTTCAGGTGAGCAGTTCTTC
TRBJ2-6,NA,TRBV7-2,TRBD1,CASSSSRDRVTGANVLTF,TGTGCCAGCAGCTCAAGCCGGGACAGGGTCACTGGGGCCAACGTCCTGACTTTC
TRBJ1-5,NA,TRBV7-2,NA,CASSFRTDNQPQHF,TGTGCCAGCAGCTTCCGGACAGACAATCAGCCCCAGCATTTT
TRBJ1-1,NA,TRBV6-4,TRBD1,CASNLTGWGGTEAFF,TGTGCCAGCAACCTGACAGGGTGGGGAGGCACTGAAGCTTTCTTT
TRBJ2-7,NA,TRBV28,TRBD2,CASSLHSGTPSYEQYF,TGTGCCAGCAGTTTACACAGCGGGACCCCCTCCTACGAGCAGTACTTC
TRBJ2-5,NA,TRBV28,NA,CASSFLAPGGETQYF,TGTGCCAGCAGTTTTCTTGCGCCCGGCGGAGAGACCCAGTACTTC
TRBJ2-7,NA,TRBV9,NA,CASSVRHNSYEQYF,TGTGCCAGCAGCGTCAGACACAACTCCTACGAGCAGTACTTC
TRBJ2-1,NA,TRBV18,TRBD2,CASSPRLAGEYNEQFF,TGTGCCAGCTCGCCCCGACTAGCGGGAGAGTACAATGAGCAGTTCTTC
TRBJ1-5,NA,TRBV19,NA,CASSMLQGYEPQHF,TGTGCCAGTAGTATGTTGCAGGGGTACGAGCCCCAGCATTTT
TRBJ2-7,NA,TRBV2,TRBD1,CASSKTGGRYEQYF,TGTGCCAGCAGTAAAACAGGGGGCAGGTACGAGCAGTACTTC
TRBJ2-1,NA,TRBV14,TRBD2,CASSSSGGYNEQFF,TGTGCCAGCAGCTCGAGCGGGGGATACAATGAGCAGTTCTTC
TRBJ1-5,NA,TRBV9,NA,CASSVTDNQPQHF,TGTGCCAGCAGCGTTACAGATAATCAGCCCCAGCATTTT
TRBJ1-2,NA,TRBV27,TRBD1,CASSFGTGNYGYTF,TGTGCCAGCAGTTTTGGGACAGGGAACTATGGCTACACCTTC
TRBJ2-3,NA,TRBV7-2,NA,CASSSQMADTQYF,TGTGCCAGCAGCTCCCAGATGGCAGATACGCAGTATTTT
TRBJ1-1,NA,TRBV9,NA,CASGSEGTEAFF,TGTGCCAGCGGGTCGGAGGGCACTGAAGCTTTCTTT
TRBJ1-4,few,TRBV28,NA,CASSLTDSNEKLFF,TGTGCCAGCAGTTTAACAGATTCTAATGAAAAACTGTTTTTT
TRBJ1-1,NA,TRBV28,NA,CASSLGGMNTEAFF,TGTGCCAGCAGTTTAGGGGGCATGAACACTGAAGCTTTCTTT
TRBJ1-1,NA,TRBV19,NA,CASRGGVEAFF,TGTGCCAGTAGAGGAGGGGTTGAAGCTTTCTTT
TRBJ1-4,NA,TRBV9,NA,CASSDDGQFNEKLFF,TGTGCCAGCAGCGACGATGGACAGTTTAATGAAAAACTGTTTTTT
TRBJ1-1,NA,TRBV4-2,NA,CASSQYGRRAREAFF,TGTGCCAGCAGCCAATATGGGAGGAGGGCCCGGGAAGCTTTCTTT
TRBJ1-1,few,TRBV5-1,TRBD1,CASSSDREVRTEAFF,TGCGCCAGCAGTTCGGACAGGGAAGTCAGGACTGAAGCTTTCTTT
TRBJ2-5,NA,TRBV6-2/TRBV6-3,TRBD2,CASSYSIAGGSPETQYF,TGTGCCAGCAGTTACTCGATAGCGGGAGGGTCCCCGGAGACCCAGTACTTC
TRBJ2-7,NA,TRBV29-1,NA,CSVERGASNEQYF,TGCAGCGTTGAACGGGGGGCCAGCAACGAGCAGTACTTC
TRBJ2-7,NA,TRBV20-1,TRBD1,CSASRPPTGVNYEQYF,TGCAGTGCTAGTCGCCCCCCGACAGGGGTCAATTACGAGCAGTACTTC
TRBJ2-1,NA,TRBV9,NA,CASSSTGTHNNEQFF,TGTGCCAGCAGTTCAACCGGGACTCACAACAATGAGCAGTTCTTC
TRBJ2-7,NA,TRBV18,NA,CASSPLPQGPMTYEQYF,TGTGCCAGCTCACCATTACCGCAGGGGCCCATGACCTACGAGCAGTACTTC
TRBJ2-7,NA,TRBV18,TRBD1,CASSPVETGGPGQYF,TGTGCCAGCTCACCTGTAGAGACAGGGGGCCCCGGGCAGTACTTC
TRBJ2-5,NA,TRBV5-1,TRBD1,CASTRGTGGTQETQYF,TGCGCCAGCACCCGAGGGACAGGGGGGACTCAAGAGACCCAGTACTTC
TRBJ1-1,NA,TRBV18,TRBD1,CASSPGQWGGGTEAFF,TGTGCCAGCTCACCGGGACAGTGGGGAGGTGGCACTGAAGCTTTCTTT
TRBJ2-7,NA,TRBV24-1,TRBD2,CATSDPRTSGYEQYF,TGTGCCACCAGTGATCCTCGGACTAGCGGTTACGAGCAGTACTTC
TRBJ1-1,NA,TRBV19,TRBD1,CASRSRVYRGPTEAFF,TGTGCCAGTAGGAGCCGGGTCTACAGGGGCCCCACTGAAGCTTTCTTT
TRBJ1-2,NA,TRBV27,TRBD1,CASSYGTGGVYGYTF,TGTGCCAGCAGTTACGGGACAGGGGGCGTCTATGGCTACACCTTC
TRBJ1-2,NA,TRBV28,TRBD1,CASINGQGVVYGYTF,TGTGCCAGCATTAATGGACAGGGAGTTGTTTATGGCTACACCTTC
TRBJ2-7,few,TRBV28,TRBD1,CASRQGGAEQYF,TGTGCCAGCAGGCAAGGGGGCGCCGAGCAGTACTTC
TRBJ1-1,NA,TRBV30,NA,CAWSVRGGTEAFF,TGTGCCTGGAGTGTACGCGGGGGCACTGAAGCTTTCTTT
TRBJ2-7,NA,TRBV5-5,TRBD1,CASSHRQGAGEQYF,TGTGCCAGCAGCCACCGACAGGGGGCGGGAGAGCAGTACTTC
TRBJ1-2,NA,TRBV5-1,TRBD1,CASSLDRGSYGYTF,TGCGCCAGCAGCTTGGACAGGGGATCCTATGGCTACACCTTC
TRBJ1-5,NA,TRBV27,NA,CASGASSNQPQHF,TGTGCCAGCGGAGCGAGTTCCAATCAGCCCCAGCATTTT